The clone carrying this T cell receptor (beta chain) occurred many times. This specimen belongs to a study of T cells in Graves' hyperthyroidism and ophthalmopathy. Study-wide background: Peripheral blood collection took place at initial diagnosis, before any treatment.

The CDR3 runs to 16 residues. Germline V gene data show CDR1 as SNHLY and CDR2 as FYNNEI. Deletions cut 8 bases from V and 2 bases from J, with 18 bases between. The source material, RNA transcripts, was used to amplify TCR beta CDR3 regions. The HTBI primer set drove a first-round RT-PCR of the TCR CDR3. One entry per CDR3 protein results from TCRdb running MiXCR on the multiplex PCR reads. The data hold about 360,000 distinct CDR3 sequences, with 13% observed a single time. The receptor's source is a woman between 18 and 30 years old with Graves' hyperthyroidism. The sequenced material came from blood. The chain recombines TRBV2 with TRBJ2-2, with D maybe TRBD1 (5 bases). The CDR3: CASYSPDSVNTGELFF. CDR3 sequence (DNA): TGTGCCAGCTATTCCCCCGACAGTGTCAACACCGGGGAGCTGTTTTTT.